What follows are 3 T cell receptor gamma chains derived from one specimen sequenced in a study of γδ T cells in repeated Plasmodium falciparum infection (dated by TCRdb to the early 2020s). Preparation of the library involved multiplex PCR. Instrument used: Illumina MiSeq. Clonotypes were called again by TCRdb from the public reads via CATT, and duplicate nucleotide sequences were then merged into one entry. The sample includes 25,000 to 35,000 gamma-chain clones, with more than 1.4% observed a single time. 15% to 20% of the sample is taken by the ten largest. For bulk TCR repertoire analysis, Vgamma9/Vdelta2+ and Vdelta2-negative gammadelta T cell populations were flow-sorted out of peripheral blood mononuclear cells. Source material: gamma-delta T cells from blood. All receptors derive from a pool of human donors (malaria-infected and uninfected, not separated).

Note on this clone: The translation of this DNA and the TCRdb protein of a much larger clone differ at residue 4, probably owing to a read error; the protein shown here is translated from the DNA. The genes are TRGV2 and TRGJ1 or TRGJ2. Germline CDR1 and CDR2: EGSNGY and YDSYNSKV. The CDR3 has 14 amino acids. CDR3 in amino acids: CATRDGPENYKKLF. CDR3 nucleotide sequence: TGTGCCACCCGGGACGGGCCGGAGAATTATAAGAAACTCTTT.

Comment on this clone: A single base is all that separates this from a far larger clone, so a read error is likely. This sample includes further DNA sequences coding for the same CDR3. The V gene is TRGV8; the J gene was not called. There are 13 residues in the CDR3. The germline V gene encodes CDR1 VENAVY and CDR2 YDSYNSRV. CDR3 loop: CATWEYITQGKLF. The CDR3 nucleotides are TGTGCCACCTGGGAATACATTACGCAGGGGAAGCTCTTT.

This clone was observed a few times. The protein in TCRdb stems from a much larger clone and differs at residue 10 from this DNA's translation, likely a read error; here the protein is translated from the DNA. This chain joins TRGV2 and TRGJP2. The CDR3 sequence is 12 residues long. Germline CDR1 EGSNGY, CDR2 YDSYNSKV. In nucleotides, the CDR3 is TGTGCCACCTGGGAAGGCGATTGGATCAGGACGTTT. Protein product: CATWEGDWIRTF.